This T cell receptor beta chain was observed in a study of T cell changes during pregnancy in multiple sclerosis. This clone came up once. The assay was immunoSEQ multiplex PCR, and TCRdb's table has in-frame clones only and misses some. Here the sample spans about 51,000 clones, approximately 94% being singletons. V was shortened by 7 bases and J by 0 bases, with 18 bases between the two germline ends. Per germline, CDR1 WNHNN and CDR2 SYGVQD (reference sequence). The length of the CDR3 is 16 residues. The V call is TRBV10-1, the J call TRBJ1-1; possible D gene TRBD1, 5 bases. The receptor was derived from a female donor with multiple sclerosis, enrolled in a pregnancy study. The sample was CD4+ T cells from peripheral blood mononuclear cells, taken in the second trimester of pregnancy. CDR3 bases: TGCGCCAGCAACAAGCAGGGCCCGTTTATGAACACTGAAGCTTTCTTT. Translation: CASNKQGPFMNTEAFF.